These 9 T cell receptor beta chains were all obtained from the same sample, sequenced in a study of T cell responses to AZD1222 COVID-19 vaccine. Assay: immunoSEQ multiplex PCR; the TCRdb copy retains only in-frame clones and omits some. Of 150,000 or so clones in the sample, 93% were seen once. The sequencing used peripheral blood, collected on day 0 of AZD1222 vaccination. The origin of the receptors is an adult in good health.

The chain carries TRBV2 and TRBJ2-5; D possibly matches TRBD1 or TRBD2 (6 bases each). Germline V gene data show CDR1 as SNHLY and CDR2 as FYNNEI. The CDR3 totals 16 residues. Trimming removed 1 base from V and 4 bases from J, with 16 bases in between. CDR3 in DNA: TGTGCCAGCAGTGAAGGTGGTTGGGGGGCTAGAGAGACCCAGTACTTC. This gives the protein CASSEGGWGARETQYF.

This clone was seen only a few times. The V and J genes are TRBV29-1 and TRBJ2-2; D may be TRBD1 (6 bases). The germline gives CDR1 SQVTM, CDR2 ANQGSEA. Between the trimmed V and J ends, which lost 4 bases and 3 bases, there was a span of 12 bases. CDR3 length: 14 residues. The CDR3 spells CSVGLGADTGELFF. CDR3 nucleotides: TGCAGCGTTGGCCTGGGGGCCGACACCGGGGAGCTGTTTTTT.

V usage is TRBV10-1 and J usage is TRBJ2-3; TRBD1 agrees at 12 bases. CDR3 length: 15 amino acids. Trimming at V came to 5 bases and at J to 7 bases, leaving 7 bases not matched to a gene. The germline V gene has CDR1 WNHNN and CDR2 SYGVQD (reference sequence). CDR3 amino acids: CASSPGTGGGNTQYF. The DNA of the CDR3 is TGCGCCAGCAGTCCCGGGACAGGGGGCGGAAATACGCAGTATTTT.

The rearrangement uses TRBV3-1 (or the pseudogene TRBV3-2) and TRBJ2-7; 12 bases are shared with TRBD2. This CDR3 contains 14 residues. After removal of 1 base from V and 6 bases from J, the junction contained 1 base not matched to a gene. The germline V gene has CDR1 LGHDT and CDR2 YNNKEL (reference sequence). The CDR3 DNA sequence: TGTGCCAGCAGCCAAGTACTAGCGGGGGGCGAGCAGTACTTC. It encodes CASSQVLAGGEQYF.

This chain connects TRBV5-1 to TRBJ2-7, with 7 positions matching TRBD1. Germline V lookup: CDR1 SGHRS, CDR2 YFSETQ. V was clipped by 4 bases and J by 2 bases; unmatched bases: 9. The CDR3 sequence is 15 residues long. The CDR3 nucleotides read TGCGCCAGCAGCAGGACCGGGACAGAGACCTACGAGCAGTACTTC. Translating it yields CASSRTGTETYEQYF.

This clone was seen more than once but under ten times. The chain links TRBV30 to TRBJ1-2, with D possibly being TRBD1 (5 bases). The CDR3 is made up of 15 amino acids. Germline V CDR1 and CDR2: GTSNPN, SVGIG (reference sequence). Trimming took 2 bases from V and 3 from J, leaving 16 bases between them. CDR3 bases: TGTGCCTGGAGTCCTGACAGCGTCTCCTACTATGGCTACACCTTC. Protein: CAWSPDSVSYYGYTF.

CDR3 amino acids: CASSRLAGNYEQYF. CDR3 DNA sequence: TGTGCCAGCAGCAGACTAGCGGGAAACTACGAGCAGTACTTC. The chain links TRBV21-1 to TRBJ2-7; the table's D call, TRBD2, has no DNA check behind it. TRBV21-1 is labeled a pseudogene. CDR3 size: 14 residues.

The CDR3 coding sequence is TGTGCCACCAGCAGAGACCTTTTGACTAGCGGGGCATTCTACGAGCAGTACTTC. Residues: CATSRDLLTSGAFYEQYF. J is TRBJ2-7 and V is TRBV15, with TRBD2 matching over 11 bases. The V gene's germline CDR1 is LNHNV and CDR2 YYDKDF (reference sequence). V trimming: 0 bases; J trimming: 3 bases; junction bases outside the gene matches: 10. The CDR3 has 18 amino acids.

This chain uses TRBV18 with TRBJ1-4, with TRBD1 as a possible D gene (5 bases). CDR1 and CDR2 from the germline V gene are KGHSH and LQKENI. CDR3 length: 16 residues. V was cut by 6 bases and J by 7 bases, with 21 bases left in between. The CDR3 nucleotides are TGTGCCAGCTCTACTATCTTTGACAGAAGCGGTGAAAAACTGTTTTTT. This encodes CASSTIFDRSGEKLFF.